This TCR beta chain appears in the sequencing data of a study of T cell repertoires in cytomegalovirus infection. TCRdb used MiXCR to reprocess the reads, holding one entry per CDR3 protein. The sample yields 400,000 to 600,000 distinct CDR3 sequences, roughly 42% seen once. V dropped 1 base and J dropped 0 bases, with 13 bases sitting between them. Germline CDR1 is SGHTA and CDR2 is FQGNSA. The CDR3 loop spans 16 amino acids. In this sample, this clonotype turned up a few times. Its antigen is unidentified. The sample in question was cultured PBMCs, obtained from culture after CMV antigen stimulation. The receptor was isolated from a human donor in good health (CMV status not recorded). Some clones in this sample may be carry-over from other donors' samples. V gene TRBV7-2 combines with J gene TRBJ2-7; a possible D gene is TRBD2 (6 bases). The CDR3 here is CASSLGVADSSYEQYF. CDR3 DNA sequence: TGTGCCAGCAGCTTAGGCGTAGCGGATAGCTCCTACGAGCAGTACTTC.